These 12 T cell receptor beta chains came from one sample sequenced in a study of blood T cell repertoires in COVID-19. TCRdb keeps only in-frame clones here, not all; method: immunoSEQ multiplex PCR. The table includes 350,000 to 500,000 clones, roughly 88% detected once. The sequenced sample consisted of PBMCs or T cells enriched from blood (not recorded which). Receptor source: a woman under 30 who had been exposed to COVID-19.

J is TRBJ2-6 and V is TRBV5-6; the match to TRBD2 covers 13 bases. The germline V gene encodes CDR1 SGHDT and CDR2 YYEEEE. CDR3 length: 19 amino acids. V shed 1 base, J shed 6 bases, and the junction held 10 bases outside the gene matches. The CDR3 nucleotides are TGTGCCAGCAGCTTGTTCTCACTAGCGGGGGGGCTGGAGGCCAACGTCCTGACTTTC. Amino acid sequence: CASSLFSLAGGLEANVLTF.

The chain has TRBV2 and TRBJ1-1; D is undetermined. Trimming removed 5 bases from V and 4 bases from J, with 8 bases in between. Germline loops: CDR1 SNHLY, CDR2 FYNNEI. This CDR3 contains 12 residues. The chain's CDR3 is CASSSLSTEAFF. CDR3 nucleotide sequence: TGTGCCAGCAGTAGCTTGTCCACTGAAGCTTTCTTT.

This chain connects TRBV7-2 to TRBJ2-1; 14 nucleotides match TRBD2. The germline V gene encodes CDR1 SGHTA and CDR2 FQGNSA. This CDR3 spans 18 amino acids. The trim removed 5 bases at V and 6 bases at J, leaving 12 bases unmatched. The CDR3 spells CASSPGTSGRFVPNEQFF. CDR3 bases: TGTGCCAGCAGCCCGGGGACTAGCGGGAGATTTGTACCCAATGAGCAGTTCTTC.

This chain uses TRBV6-6 with TRBJ1-3; TRBD1 matches at 7 bases. The V gene end was trimmed by 2 bases and the J gene end by 6 bases; junction bases not matched to a gene: 1. Germline values: CDR1 MNHNY, CDR2 SVGAGI (reference sequence). The CDR3 loop spans 13 amino acids. The CDR3 protein is CASSYDRVNTIYF. CDR3 coding DNA: TGTGCCAGCAGTTACGACAGGGTAAACACCATATATTTT.

This rearrangement joins TRBV27 to TRBJ2-2; 7 nucleotides line up with TRBD2. After removal of 7 bases from V and 2 bases from J, the junction contained 7 bases not matched to a gene. CDR1 and CDR2 (germline): MNHEY, SMNVEV (reference sequence). This CDR3 has 15 residues. This CDR3 reads CASNPGTTNTGELFF. The DNA of the CDR3 is TGTGCCAGCAATCCCGGGACTACCAACACCGGGGAGCTGTTTTTT.

The rearrangement uses TRBV29-1 and TRBJ2-5, with 12 nucleotides matching TRBD1. V trimming: 5 bases; J trimming: 4 bases; junction bases outside the gene matches: 5. This CDR3 has 14 residues. CDR1 SQVTM and CDR2 ANQGSEA come from the germline V gene. CDR3 coding DNA: TGCAGCGTTAGGGACAGGGGGCTCGTAGAGACCCAGTACTTC. Amino acid sequence: CSVRDRGLVETQYF. Combining the CDR3 with reference TRBV29-1 and TRBJ2-5 gives the whole variable domain SAVISQKPSRDICQRGTSLTIQCQVDSQVTMMFWYRQQPGQSLTLIATANQGSEATYESGFVIDKFPISRPNLTFSTLTVSNMSPEDSSIYLCSVRDRGLVETQYFGPGTRLLVL.

CDR3: CTSTLAGVDTGELFF. The DNA for the CDR3 is TGCACCAGCACGTTAGCGGGGGTGGACACCGGGGAGCTGTTTTTT. This chain joins TRBV1 and TRBJ2-2; the D call of TRBD2 is as the table states it, not checked on the DNA. TRBV1 has pseudogene status. CDR3 length equals 15 residues.

The rearrangement links TRBV3-1 (or the pseudogene TRBV3-2) to TRBJ2-1; 8 nucleotides match TRBD2. Germline values: CDR1 LGHDT, CDR2 YNNKEL (reference sequence). This CDR3 region has 16 residues. J was trimmed by 8 bases and V by 1 base; bases with no gene match: 10. The CDR3 sequence is CASSQGWRGVRYEQFF. The CDR3, as DNA: TGTGCCAGCAGCCAAGGGTGGCGGGGGGTACGTTATGAGCAGTTCTTC.

Turning to this clone: One junction end does not reproduce the germline sequence, and a read error may be involved. The chain combines TRBV20-1 with TRBJ1-6; the D gene is possibly TRBD1 (6 bases). Germline V gene sequence: CDR1 DFQATT, CDR2 SNEGSKA (reference sequence). The CDR3 runs to 11 residues. The CDR3 protein is CSAAWGPLLDF. The CDR3 DNA reads TGCAGTGCTGCCTGGGGGCCTCTTCTAGACTTT.

This sequence joins TRBV27 and TRBJ2-3, with 11 bases lining up with TRBD1. This CDR3 spans 15 amino acids. V gave up 1 base and J gave up 4 bases; unmatched junction bases: 1. Germline lookup yields CDR1 MNHEY and CDR2 SMNVEV (reference sequence). The CDR3, as DNA: TGTGCCAGCAGTTTATTGGGACAGGGGGCAGATACGCAGTATTTT. Encoded protein: CASSLLGQGADTQYF.

V is TRBV10-1 and J is TRBJ2-7; 13 bases are a match to TRBD2. The CDR3 loop spans 16 amino acids. The junction had 3 bases not matched to a gene; V was cut back by 0 bases and J by 4 bases. CDR1 is WNHNN and CDR2 is SYGVQD in the germline V gene (reference sequence). CDR3 protein: CASSESPTSGRYEQYF. The CDR3 DNA sequence: TGCGCCAGCAGTGAGTCGCCGACTAGCGGGAGGTACGAGCAGTACTTC.

The genes are TRBV5-1 and TRBJ1-2; no reliable D call. The CDR3 runs to 13 residues. V was clipped by 4 bases and J by 3 bases, with 10 bases between them. Germline loops: CDR1 SGHRS, CDR2 YFSETQ. The CDR3 is CASSPTNDYGYTF. As DNA, the CDR3 is TGCGCCAGCAGCCCTACCAATGACTATGGCTACACCTTC.